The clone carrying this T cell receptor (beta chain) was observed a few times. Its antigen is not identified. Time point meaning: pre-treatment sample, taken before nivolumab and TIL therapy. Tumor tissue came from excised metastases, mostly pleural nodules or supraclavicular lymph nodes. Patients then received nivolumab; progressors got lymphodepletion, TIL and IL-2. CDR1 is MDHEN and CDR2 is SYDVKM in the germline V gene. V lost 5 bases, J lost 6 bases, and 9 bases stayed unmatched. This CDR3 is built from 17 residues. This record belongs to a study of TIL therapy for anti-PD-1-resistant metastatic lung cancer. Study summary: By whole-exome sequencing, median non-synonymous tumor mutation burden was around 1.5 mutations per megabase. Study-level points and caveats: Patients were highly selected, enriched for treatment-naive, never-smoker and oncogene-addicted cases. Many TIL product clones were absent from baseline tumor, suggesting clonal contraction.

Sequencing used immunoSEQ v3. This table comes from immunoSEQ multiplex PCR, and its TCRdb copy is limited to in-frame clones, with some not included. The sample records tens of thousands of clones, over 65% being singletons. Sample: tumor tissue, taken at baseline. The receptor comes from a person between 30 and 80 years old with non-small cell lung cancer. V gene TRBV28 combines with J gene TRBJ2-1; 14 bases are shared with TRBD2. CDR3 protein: CASSPGTSGSLGNEQFF. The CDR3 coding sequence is TGTGCCAGCAGTCCGGGGACTAGCGGGAGTCTAGGCAATGAGCAGTTCTTC.